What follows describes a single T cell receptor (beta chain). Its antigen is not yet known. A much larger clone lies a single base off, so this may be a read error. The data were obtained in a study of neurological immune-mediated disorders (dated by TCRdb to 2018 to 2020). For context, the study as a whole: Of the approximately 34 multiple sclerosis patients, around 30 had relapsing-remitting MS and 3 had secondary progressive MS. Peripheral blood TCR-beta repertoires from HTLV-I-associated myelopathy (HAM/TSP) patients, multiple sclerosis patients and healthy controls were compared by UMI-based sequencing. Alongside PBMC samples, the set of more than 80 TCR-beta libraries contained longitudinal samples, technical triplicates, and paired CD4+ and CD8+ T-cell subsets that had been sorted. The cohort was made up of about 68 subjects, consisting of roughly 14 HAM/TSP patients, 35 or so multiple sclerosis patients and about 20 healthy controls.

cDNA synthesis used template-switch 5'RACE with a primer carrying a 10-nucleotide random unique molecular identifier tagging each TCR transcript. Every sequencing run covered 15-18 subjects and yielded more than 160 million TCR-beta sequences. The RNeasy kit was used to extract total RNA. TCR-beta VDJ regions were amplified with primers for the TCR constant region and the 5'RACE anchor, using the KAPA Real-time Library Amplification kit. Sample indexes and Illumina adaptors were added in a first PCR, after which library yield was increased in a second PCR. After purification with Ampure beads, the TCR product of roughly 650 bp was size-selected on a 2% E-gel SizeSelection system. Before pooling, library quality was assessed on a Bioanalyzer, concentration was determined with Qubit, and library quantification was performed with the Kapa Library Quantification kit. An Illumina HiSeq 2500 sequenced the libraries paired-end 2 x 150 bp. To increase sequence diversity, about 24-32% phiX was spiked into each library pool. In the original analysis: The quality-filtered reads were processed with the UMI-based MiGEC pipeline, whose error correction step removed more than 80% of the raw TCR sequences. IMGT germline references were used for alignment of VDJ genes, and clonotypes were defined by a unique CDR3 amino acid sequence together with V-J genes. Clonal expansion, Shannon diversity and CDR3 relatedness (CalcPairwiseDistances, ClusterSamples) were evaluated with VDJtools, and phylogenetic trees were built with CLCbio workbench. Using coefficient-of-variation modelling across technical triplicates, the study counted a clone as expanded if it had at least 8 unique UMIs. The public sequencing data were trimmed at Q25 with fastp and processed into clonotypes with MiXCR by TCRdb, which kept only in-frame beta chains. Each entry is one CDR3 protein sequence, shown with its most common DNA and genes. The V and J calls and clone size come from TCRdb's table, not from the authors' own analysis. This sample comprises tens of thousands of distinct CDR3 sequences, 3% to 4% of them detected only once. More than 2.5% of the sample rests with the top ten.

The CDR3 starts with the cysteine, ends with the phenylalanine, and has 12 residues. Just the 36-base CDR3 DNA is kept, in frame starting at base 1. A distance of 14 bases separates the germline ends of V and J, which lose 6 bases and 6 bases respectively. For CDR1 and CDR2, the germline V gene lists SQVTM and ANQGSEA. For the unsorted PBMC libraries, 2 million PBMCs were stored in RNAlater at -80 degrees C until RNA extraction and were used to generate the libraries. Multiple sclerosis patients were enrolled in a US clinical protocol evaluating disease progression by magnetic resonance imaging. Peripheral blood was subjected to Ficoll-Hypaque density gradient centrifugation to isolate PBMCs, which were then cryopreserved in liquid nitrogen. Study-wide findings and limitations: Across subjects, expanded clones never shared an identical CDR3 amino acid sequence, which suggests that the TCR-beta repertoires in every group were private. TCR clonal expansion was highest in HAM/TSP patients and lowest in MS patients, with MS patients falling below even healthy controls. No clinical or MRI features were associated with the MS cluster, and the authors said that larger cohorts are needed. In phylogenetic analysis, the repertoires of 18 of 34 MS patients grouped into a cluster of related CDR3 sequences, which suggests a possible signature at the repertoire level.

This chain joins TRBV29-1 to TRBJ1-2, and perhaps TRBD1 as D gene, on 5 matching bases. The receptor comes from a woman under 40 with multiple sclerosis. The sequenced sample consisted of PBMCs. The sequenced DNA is TGCAGCGTGGCAAAGGGGTTTGATGGCTACACCTTC. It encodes CSVAKGFDGYTF.